This T cell receptor beta chain was profiled in a study of identifying expanded T cells in peripheral blood. The study's findings and limits: Over about two and four weeks, about 17 and 20 clones changed, versus 1.2 between replicates.

With regard to this clone: Its cognate antigen is unknown.

During the collection period, no donor immune events like infections were recorded. Germline CDR1 is MGHDK and CDR2 is SYGVNS. V shed 4 bases and J shed 6 bases, with 16 bases lying between them. There are 14 residues in the CDR3. Profiled with immunoSEQ multiplex PCR; TCRdb holds only in-frame clones, not every one. The sample has over 85,000 clones; about 85% are singletons. The sequencing sample was made of blood. The receptor was isolated from a person between 18 and 75 years old in good health. The gene calls are TRBV25-1 and TRBJ2-7, with D possibly called TRBD1 or TRBD2 (7 bases each). CDR3 amino acids: CASSADREGGEQYF. The CDR3 DNA reads TGTGCCAGCAGTGCCGACAGGGAGGGAGGCGAGCAGTACTTC.